A single sample is the source of the 10 T cell receptor beta chains below, sequenced in a study of CD8+ T cells in alopecia areata. Treatment described: oral pan-JAK inhibitor, 5-10 mg twice daily. Extracted RNA was reverse transcribed into cDNA, the sequencing template. The data were produced by immunoSEQ multiplex PCR, yet TCRdb's version contains in-frame clones alone and is incomplete. The table lists 150,000 to 200,000 clones, 64% of them singletons. Sequenced material: CD4+ T cells sorted from blood, taken between weeks 47 and 50, from a patient treated with tofacitinib. The receptors stem from a human donor with alopecia areata.

This clone was counted between two and nine times. The chain has TRBV27 and TRBJ1-6; D might be TRBD1 (6 bases). This CDR3 is 17 amino acids long. The V end was cut by 7 bases, the J end by 10 bases, with 26 bases between. Germline CDR1 MNHEY, CDR2 SMNVEV (reference sequence). CDR3 sequence: CASTSTGPFPTHSPLHF. The CDR3 DNA reads TGTGCCAGCACCTCGACAGGACCCTTCCCGACCCACTCACCCCTCCACTTT.

The genes are TRBV5-6 and TRBJ2-7; 9 positions match TRBD1. The CDR3 length is 16 residues. Germline V CDR1 and CDR2: SGHDT, YYEEEE. V dropped 4 bases and J dropped 4; count of bases not matched to a gene: 12. The CDR3 region is CASSRQGEALGYEQYF. The CDR3 bases are TGTGCCAGCAGCCGACAGGGGGAGGCCCTTGGTTACGAGCAGTACTTC.

A note on this clone: Mismatch with germline at one junction end may stem from a read error. The chain has TRBV7-2 and TRBJ2-7; weak D call: TRBD1 (5 bases). Germline loops: CDR1 SGHTA, CDR2 FQGNSA. The CDR3 length is 16 residues. The CDR3 DNA reads TGCGCCAGCAGCCCGGGCCAGGGCCCAGGTGATTATGAGCAGTACTTC. As protein: CASSPGQGPGDYEQYF.

This chain uses TRBV25-1 with TRBJ2-7; no clear D gene. There are 13 residues in the CDR3. Trimming pared 5 bases from V and 3 bases from J, leaving 11 bases between. The germline V gene encodes CDR1 MGHDK and CDR2 SYGVNS. CDR3 bases: TGTGCCAGCAGTACGTTCGGAAGCTACGAGCAGTACTTC. Translated: CASSTFGSYEQYF.

This clone occurred once. The chain uses TRBV15 and TRBJ1-1; 9 bases match TRBD1. V lost 0 bases, J lost 4 bases, and 9 bases stayed unmatched. The CDR3 sequence is 17 residues long. Germline V lookup: CDR1 LNHNV, CDR2 YYDKDF (reference sequence). The CDR3 loop reads CATSRDGTGPFGTEAFF. CDR3 nucleotide sequence: TGTGCCACCAGCAGAGACGGGACAGGGCCATTTGGCACTGAAGCTTTCTTT. The variable domain in full, completed from reference TRBV15 and TRBJ1-1, reads DAMVIQNPRYQVTQFGKPVTLSCSQTLNHNVMYWYQQKSSQAPKLLFHYYDKDFNNEADTPDNFQSRRPNTSFCFLDIRSPGLGDTAMYLCATSRDGTGPFGTEAFFGQGTRLTVV.

This clone was counted a few times. J is TRBJ2-1 and V is TRBV2; 13 positions agree with TRBD2. The CDR3 spans 18 residues. Germline-derived CDR1 and CDR2 are SNHLY and FYNNEI. Trimming cost V 4 bases and J 6 bases; bases outside gene matches: 12. The chain's CDR3 is CASSVPVRLAGGTNEQFF. Written as DNA, the CDR3 is TGTGCCAGCAGTGTACCAGTACGACTAGCGGGGGGAACCAATGAGCAGTTCTTC.

As DNA, the CDR3 is TGTGCCAGCAGTCCGACTAGCGGATCGGGGAACATTCAGTACTTC. It translates to CASSPTSGSGNIQYF. This sequence joins TRBV27 and TRBJ2-4, with TRBD2 identical over 9 bases. With 5 bases clipped from V and 7 bases from J, the junction kept 9 bases outside the gene matches. The germline gives CDR1 MNHEY, CDR2 SMNVEV (reference sequence). This CDR3 comprises 15 residues.

This clone was seen more than once but under ten times. The CDR3 reads CASKSGTGFYEQYF. The CDR3 region has the DNA TGCGCCAGCAAATCCGGGACAGGGTTCTACGAGCAGTACTTC. The genes are TRBV5-1 and TRBJ2-7; 9 bases map to TRBD1. V was clipped by 6 bases and J by 3 bases; unmatched bases: 7. Germline loops: CDR1 SGHRS, CDR2 YFSETQ. The CDR3 covers 14 residues.

The chain combines TRBV2 with TRBJ2-1, with a tentative D call TRBD2 (6 bases). Trimming stripped 6 bases from V and 0 bases from J, with 12 bases between. This CDR3 spans 15 amino acids. Germline values: CDR1 SNHLY, CDR2 FYNNEI. CDR3 in amino acids: CASRRDSSSYNEQFF. The CDR3 nucleotides are TGTGCCAGCAGGAGGGACTCGAGCTCCTACAATGAGCAGTTCTTC.

V is TRBV29-1 and J is TRBJ2-7; D unclear. The CDR3 has 13 residues. The V gene's germline CDR1 is SQVTM and CDR2 ANQGSEA. V was pared by 4 bases and J by 1 base, with 11 bases between. The CDR3 DNA follows: TGCAGCGTTGTATTCGGGTCATCCTACGAGCAGTACTTC. As protein: CSVVFGSSYEQYF.